The 9 T cell receptor beta chains given below trace back to one sample, sequenced in a study of T-cell reconstitution after alpha-beta-depleted transplantation in children. A library of TCRbeta sequences, prepared with unique molecular identifiers, was generated. TCRdb fed the PCR reads into MiXCR, producing one record per CDR3 protein. The table records 900,000 or so distinct CDR3 sequences, roughly 15% of them present only once. Sequenced here: PBMCs, mostly from graft donor cells, sampled 360 days after TCRalphabeta/CD19-depleted stem cell transplant. The origin of the receptors is a male patient younger than 18 who had a stem cell transplant for acute lymphoblastic leukemia, so the T cells may come from the graft donor.

This clonotype was recorded a few times. J is TRBJ1-3 and V is TRBV6-5, with D perhaps matching TRBD1 (6 bases). V was pared by 8 bases and J by 0 bases, with 17 bases between. CDR1 and CDR2 from the germline V gene are MNHEY and SVGAGI. CDR3 length: 16 residues. CDR3: CASVGQIFSSGNTIYF. CDR3 in DNA: TGTGCCAGCGTTGGACAGATTTTTTCCTCTGGAAACACCATATATTTT.

The chain is built from TRBV4-1 and TRBJ1-1; 8 bases are shared with TRBD1. The germline V gene encodes CDR1 MGHRA and CDR2 YSYEKL. The CDR3 runs 16 residues. V lost 1 base, J lost 6 bases, and 10 bases stayed unmatched. This CDR3 is CASSQVPTGASSEAFF. CDR3 coding DNA: TGCGCCAGCAGCCAAGTTCCGACAGGGGCATCCTCTGAAGCTTTCTTT.

There are a few counts of this clonotype. The V call is TRBV2, the J call TRBJ2-3; D gene unclear. CDR1 and CDR2 from the germline V gene are SNHLY and FYNNEI. The CDR3 length is 10 residues. Trimming removed 11 bases at V and 6 bases at J, with 9 bases between. The CDR3 here is CACGSDTQYF. In nucleotides, the CDR3 is TGTGCCTGTGGGTCGGATACGCAGTATTTT.

This clonotype was recorded a few times. This chain links TRBV18 with TRBJ2-3; 7 bases match TRBD2. Looked up from germline, CDR1 is KGHSH and CDR2 is LQKENI. V dropped 6 bases and J dropped 4; count of bases not matched to a gene: 10. The CDR3 sequence is 15 residues long. CDR3 amino acids: CASSLPGGSPDTQYF. In nucleotides, the CDR3 is TGTGCCAGCTCCCTTCCCGGCGGGAGTCCAGATACGCAGTATTTT.

This clonotype has a count of ten or more. The V call is TRBV7-9, the J call TRBJ2-2; no definite D call. This CDR3 has 13 amino acids. Germline CDR1 and CDR2: SEHNR and FQNEAQ (reference sequence). Trimming took off 3 bases at V and 7 bases at J, with 9 bases between the two ends. The CDR3, as DNA: TGTGCCAGCAGCTTCTGGGTTGGCGGGGAGCTGTTTTTT. Amino acids: CASSFWVGGELFF.

This clonotype showed up just a few times. The chain couples TRBV12-3 or TRBV12-4 to TRBJ2-3; the match to TRBD2 covers 12 bases. The CDR3 length is 18 residues. V lost 3 bases and J lost 4; bases outside the gene matches: 11. CDR3 nucleotide sequence: TGTGCCAGCAGTTTTTCCCTAGCGGGAGGGCCGAAGCCAGATACGCAGTATTTT. This codes for CASSFSLAGGPKPDTQYF.

The chain links TRBV19 to TRBJ2-7; maybe TRBD1 (6 bases). CDR1 LNHDA and CDR2 SQIVND come from the germline V gene (reference sequence). The V end was cut by 5 bases, the J end by 5 bases, with 16 bases between. The CDR3 is made up of 14 amino acids. The CDR3 coding sequence is TGTGCCAGTAGTCCCCAGGGGCGGGCCAACGAGCAGTACTTC. This gives the protein CASSPQGRANEQYF.

This chain uses TRBV15 with TRBJ1-5; D remains ambiguous. The germline V gene has CDR1 LNHNV and CDR2 YYDKDF (reference sequence). Trimming took off 0 bases at V and 0 bases at J, with 9 bases between the two ends. This CDR3 has 16 residues. The CDR3 reads CATSRDEPYSNQPQHF. The DNA of the CDR3 is TGTGCCACCAGCAGAGATGAACCATATAGCAATCAGCCCCAGCATTTT.

This clonotype was observed a handful of times. The CDR3 region has the DNA TGCGCCAGCAGCTTGGCCCTTTTGGGGGCCAACGTCCTGACTTTC. It yields the protein CASSLALLGANVLTF. V gene TRBV5-1 combines with J gene TRBJ2-6; D is ambiguous. The germline V and J ends were trimmed by 0 bases and 4 bases, with 8 bases remaining between them. Germline V gives CDR1 SGHRS, CDR2 YFSETQ. CDR3 length: 15 amino acids.